The present entry profiles one T cell receptor beta chain with its context. Its target is unknown. The data belong to a study of type 1 and type 2 diabetes patients. Study-wide results and limits: Type 2 diabetes repertoires were more diverse than type 1 diabetes repertoires.

This CDR3 is 16 amino acids long. Trimming stripped 1 base from V and 5 bases from J, with 12 bases between. PCR was run on genomic DNA. The TCR beta CDR3 region was amplified using 30 forward and 13 reverse primers. Via MiXCR, TCRdb re-called the multiplex PCR reads, giving one row per CDR3 protein. Of 280,000 or so distinct CDR3 sequences in the sample, approximately 45% are singletons; the top ten hold around 15%. Sequencing was carried out using peripheral blood mononuclear cells (PBMCs). The TCR sequence derives from a man between 18 and 29 years old with type 2 diabetes. The chain is built from TRBV12-3 or TRBV12-4 and TRBJ1-6, with D perhaps TRBD1 (6 bases). The CDR3 region is CASSLGRGHNNSPLHF. The CDR3 region has the DNA TGTGCCAGCAGTTTAGGCCGGGGGCATAATAATTCACCCCTCCACTTT.